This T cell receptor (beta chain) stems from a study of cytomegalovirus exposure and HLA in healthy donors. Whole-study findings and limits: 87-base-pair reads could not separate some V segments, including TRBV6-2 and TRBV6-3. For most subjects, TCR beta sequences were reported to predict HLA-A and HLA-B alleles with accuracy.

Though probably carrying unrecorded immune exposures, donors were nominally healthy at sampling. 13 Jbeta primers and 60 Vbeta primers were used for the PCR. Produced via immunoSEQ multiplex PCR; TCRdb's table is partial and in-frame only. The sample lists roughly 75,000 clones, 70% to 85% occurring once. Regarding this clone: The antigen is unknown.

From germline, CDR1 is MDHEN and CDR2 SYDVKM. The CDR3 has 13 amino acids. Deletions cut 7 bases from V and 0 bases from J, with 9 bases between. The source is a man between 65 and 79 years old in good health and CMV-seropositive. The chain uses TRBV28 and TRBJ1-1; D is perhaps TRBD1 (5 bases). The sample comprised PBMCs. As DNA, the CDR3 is TGTGCCAGCACGCGGGGGATGAACACTGAAGCTTTCTTT. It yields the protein CASTRGMNTEAFF.